The 24 T cell receptor beta chains below were found in one sample sequenced in a study of OX40 agonist ivuxolimab in advanced cancers. Repertoires were generated with immunoSEQ multiplex PCR, while TCRdb's copy carries only in-frame clones and drops some. The repertoire consists of more than 40,000 clones, with approximately 80% occurring once and the leading ten covering approximately 24%. Sequencing was performed on CD4+ or CD8+ T cells sorted from blood, taken in a trial of the OX40 agonist ivuxolimab. The receptors originated from an adult with an advanced solid tumor such as melanoma, head and neck, liver or kidney cancer.

The chain couples TRBV5-6 to TRBJ1-1; D is unclear. The length of the CDR3 is 12 residues. Trimming cost V 4 bases and J 7 bases, with 11 bases left between them. Germline V lookup: CDR1 SGHDT, CDR2 YYEEEE. CDR3 loop: CASSGSWGEAFF. As DNA, the CDR3 is TGTGCCAGCAGCGGCTCTTGGGGTGAAGCTTTCTTT. Together with reference TRBV5-6 and TRBJ1-1, the CDR3 gives the full variable domain: DAGVTQSPTHLIKTRGQQVTLRCSPKSGHDTVSWYQQALGQGPQFIFQYYEEEERQRGNFPDRFSGHQFPNYSSELNVNALLLGDSALYLCASSGSWGEAFFGQGTRLTVV.

This clone was detected once. The chain employs TRBV6-5 and TRBJ2-2, with D uncertain. Trimming left V 5 bases short and J 4 bases short, with 14 bases between. Per germline, CDR1 MNHEY and CDR2 SVGAGI. The length of the CDR3 is 15 residues. The CDR3 bases are TGTGCCAGCAGTACCGTAGGGATACGCACCGGGGAGCTGTTTTTT. As protein: CASSTVGIRTGELFF.

This clone was counted a few times. This same CDR3 is encoded by further DNA sequences in the sample. The CDR3 sequence: CASSLSGNQPQHF. The CDR3 DNA is TGTGCCAGCAGCCTCAGTGGGAATCAGCCCCAGCATTTT. This rearrangement joins TRBV7-9 to TRBJ1-5, with D unresolved. This CDR3 is 13 amino acids long. V dropped 5 bases and J dropped 4 bases, with 9 bases sitting between them. Per the germline V gene, CDR1 is SEHNR and CDR2 is FQNEAQ (reference sequence).

The chain joins TRBV7-3 to TRBJ2-7, with 7 positions matching TRBD1. The V gene's germline CDR1 is SGHTA and CDR2 FQGTGA. Trimming cost V 0 bases and J 5 bases; bases outside gene matches: 4. CDR3 length: 14 residues. Written as DNA, the CDR3 is TGTGCCAGCAGCTTAACAGGGACAGACGACGAGCAGTACTTC. It encodes CASSLTGTDDEQYF.

The chain employs TRBV28 and TRBJ2-2; D gene unclear. The V gene lost 5 bases and the J gene lost 6 bases, with 13 bases spanning the gap. This CDR3 is built from 14 residues. CDR1 MDHEN and CDR2 SYDVKM come from the germline V gene. The CDR3 DNA reads as TGTGCCAGCAGTCCTGGGTTGTTCGCCGGGGAGCTGTTTTTT. It codes for CASSPGLFAGELFF.

Comment on this clone: The sample has other DNA sequences that encode this CDR3 too. The chain uses TRBV7-3 and TRBJ2-3; 7 positions match TRBD2. The CDR3 is 15 residues long. V was pared by 0 bases and J by 3 bases, with 3 bases of the junction left unmatched. The V gene's germline CDR1 is SGHTA and CDR2 FQGTGA. CDR3 DNA: TGTGCCAGCAGCTTAACGAGCGGGGAAACAGATACGCAGTATTTT. It is translated as CASSLTSGETDTQYF. The full variable domain, its missing parts supplied by reference TRBV7-3 and TRBJ2-3, is GAGVSQTPSNKVTEKGKYVELRCDPISGHTALYWYRQSLGQGPEFLIYFQGTGAADDSGLPNDRFFAVRPEGSVSTLKIQRTERGDSAVYLCASSLTSGETDTQYFGPGTRLTVL.

This rearrangement joins TRBV6-5 to TRBJ1-2; no clear D gene. The CDR3 length is 11 residues. Germline lookup yields CDR1 MNHEY and CDR2 SVGAGI. Trimming shortened V by 2 bases and J by 7 bases, and 5 bases separated the two germline ends. This chain's CDR3 is CASSYLRGYTF. In DNA, the CDR3 is TGTGCCAGCAGTTACCTCCGTGGCTACACCTTC.

This clone appeared a single time. The V and J genes are TRBV6-1 and TRBJ2-5; no clear D. In germline, CDR1 is MNHNS, CDR2 SASEGT. The V and J ends lost 8 bases and 6 bases respectively, with 4 bases between them. The CDR3 extends over 9 amino acids. This CDR3 reads CASGKTQYF. CDR3 sequence (DNA): TGTGCCAGCGGGAAGACCCAGTACTTC.

The genes are TRBV13 and TRBJ2-5; 7 bases are shared with TRBD1. The CDR3 runs 15 residues. Germline loops: CDR1 PRHDT, CDR2 FYEKMQ (reference sequence). V trimming: 5 bases; J trimming: 4 bases; junction bases outside the gene matches: 10. The CDR3 region has the DNA TGTGCCAGCAGCCCCCAGGGGGAAGGGAGAGAGACCCAGTACTTC. Protein product: CASSPQGEGRETQYF.

This clone turned up a few times. The chain combines TRBV9 with TRBJ2-2, with 12 bases identical to TRBD2. Trimming removed 0 bases from V and 6 bases from J; junction bases left unmatched: 6. This CDR3 region has 17 residues. Germline-derived CDR1 and CDR2 are SGDLS and YYNGEE. Here the CDR3 reads CASSVVRLAGVPGELFF. CDR3 bases: TGTGCCAGCAGCGTAGTAAGACTAGCGGGAGTTCCCGGGGAGCTGTTTTTT.

The CDR3 region is CASSIAASYEQYF. CDR3 DNA: TGCGCCAGCAGTATAGCAGCCTCCTACGAGCAGTACTTC. This chain uses TRBV5-1 with TRBJ2-7; D is unclear. The V end was cut by 5 bases, the J end by 0 bases, with 9 bases between. Germline CDR1 is SGHRS and CDR2 is YFSETQ. The CDR3 has 13 amino acids.

Details on this clone: The junction differs from germline at one of its ends, possibly a read error. This chain joins TRBV5-4 and TRBJ2-7; no clear D gene. The CDR3 runs 11 residues. CDR1 and CDR2 (germline): SGHNT, YYREEE (reference sequence). The CDR3 sequence: CASSDAYEQYF. CDR3 nucleotides: TGCGCCAGCAGCGACGCCTACGAGCAGTACTTC.

The chain links TRBV7-8 to TRBJ2-6; 7 bases agree with TRBD1. Trimming cost V 2 bases and J 0 bases; bases outside gene matches: 10. Germline values: CDR1 SGHVS, CDR2 FQNEAQ. This CDR3 spans 19 amino acids. The CDR3 sequence is CASSLSPGTVGSGANVLTF. In DNA form, the CDR3 reads TGTGCCAGCAGCTTAAGCCCCGGGACAGTGGGCTCTGGGGCCAACGTCCTGACTTTC. The variable domain in full, with the rest retrieved from reference TRBV7-8 and TRBJ2-6, is GAGVSQSPRYKVAKRGQDVALRCDPISGHVSLFWYQQALGQGPEFLTYFQNEAQLDKSGLPSDRFFAERPEGSVSTLKIQRTQQEDSAVYLCASSLSPGTVGSGANVLTFGAGSRLTVL.

The CDR3 loop reads CASSQWDRVGETQYF. The CDR3 coding sequence is TGCGCCAGCAGCCAATGGGACAGGGTAGGAGAGACCCAGTACTTC. The chain joins TRBV4-1 to TRBJ2-5; the match to TRBD1 covers 9 bases. This CDR3 has 15 amino acids. Trimming removed 2 bases from V and 4 bases from J; junction bases left unmatched: 5. Germline V CDR1 and CDR2: MGHRA, YSYEKL.

The rearrangement joins TRBV29-1 to TRBJ2-3; D might be TRBD2 (6 bases). CDR3 length: 16 amino acids. Germline V gene lookup returns CDR1 SQVTM and CDR2 ANQGSEA. The V end lost 4 bases, the J end lost 2 bases, and 19 bases lay between the germline ends. CDR3 DNA sequence: TGCAGCGTTGCTATGTTTGGGGGAGGAGCCACAGATACGCAGTATTTT. Translated, it gives CSVAMFGGGATDTQYF.

This clone is categorized as medium-sized. The rearrangement joins TRBV4-3 to TRBJ2-7, with 10 bases that match TRBD1. This CDR3 is built from 16 residues. Germline V lookup: CDR1 LGHNA, CDR2 YSLEER. The V gene end was trimmed by 0 bases and the J gene end by 5 bases; junction bases not matched to a gene: 7. CDR3 DNA sequence: TGCGCCAGCAGCCAAGATCTAAGGACAGGGGGAAACGAGCAGTACTTC. Protein sequence: CASSQDLRTGGNEQYF.

The genes are TRBV27 and TRBJ2-7; the D gene is possibly TRBD2 (5 bases). The germline V gene has CDR1 MNHEY and CDR2 SMNVEV (reference sequence). V was clipped by 3 bases and J by 2 bases, with 17 bases between them. The CDR3 extends over 16 amino acids. DNA for the CDR3: TGTGCCAGCAGTTTCTTACTAGGAAGTAATGCCTACGAGCAGTACTTC. Translating it yields CASSFLLGSNAYEQYF.

This clone was counted only a few times. The chain combines TRBV6-1 with TRBJ2-1; D gene uncertain. The CDR3 spans 13 residues. The V end lost 5 bases, the J end lost 10 bases, and 15 bases lay between the germline ends. Looked up from germline, CDR1 is MNHNS and CDR2 is SASEGT. CDR3 nucleotides: TGTGCCAGCAGTCCCGGCCCTATGCTCGAGCAGTTCTTC. Translating it yields CASSPGPMLEQFF.

The chain employs TRBV4-2 and TRBJ2-7; D may be TRBD2 (5 bases). Germline loops: CDR1 LGHNA, CDR2 YNFKEQ. V lost 0 bases and J lost 1, with 19 bases in between. CDR3 length: 18 amino acids. The CDR3: CASSQDGNRYRISYEQYF. The CDR3 nucleotides read TGTGCCAGCAGCCAAGACGGGAACCGCTACCGTATATCCTACGAGCAGTACTTC.

J is TRBJ1-1 and V is TRBV7-9; 7 bases map to TRBD1. This CDR3 region has 14 residues. V lost 1 base to trimming and J lost 5 bases; unmatched junction nucleotides: 4. Looked up from germline, CDR1 is SEHNR and CDR2 is FQNEAQ (reference sequence). The CDR3 DNA is TGTGCCAGCAGCTTAGTGGGCAGGGGGACTGAAGCTTTCTTT. It translates to CASSLVGRGTEAFF.

CDR3 DNA: TGTGCCAGCAGTTTACGAGGGAGCGGGGGTCCCTACAATGAGCAGTTCTTC. As protein: CASSLRGSGGPYNEQFF. The rearrangement joins TRBV27 to TRBJ2-1; 8 positions agree with TRBD2. This CDR3 is 17 amino acids long. CDR1 is MNHEY, CDR2 SMNVEV, per germline (reference sequence). The junction had 8 bases not matched to a gene; V was cut back by 2 bases and J by 2 bases.

This chain joins TRBV2 and TRBJ2-7; a weak D match, TRBD1 (6 bases). Germline V gene data show CDR1 as SNHLY and CDR2 as FYNNEI. V lost 2 bases to trimming and J lost 3 bases, with 14 bases between them. The CDR3 extends over 15 amino acids. The CDR3 nucleotides read TGTGCCAGCAGTGAATACAGGGATAGATACTACGAGCAGTACTTC. Translated, it gives CASSEYRDRYYEQYF. Complete variable domain (other parts from reference TRBV2 and TRBJ2-7): EPEVTQTPSHQVTQMGQEVILRCVPISNHLYFYWYRQILGQKVEFLVSFYNNEISEKSEIFDDQFSVERPDGSNFTLKIRSTKLEDSAMYFCASSEYRDRYYEQYFGPGTRLTVT.

The chain recombines TRBV28 with TRBJ1-2, with a weak D call TRBD1 (5 bases). The germline V and J ends were trimmed by 5 bases and 1 base, with 17 bases remaining between them. There are 16 residues in the CDR3. CDR1 and CDR2 from the germline V gene are MDHEN and SYDVKM. CDR3 nucleotides: TGTGCCAGCAGTCCACTGACAGAACTACTTAACTATGGCTACACCTTC. Protein: CASSPLTELLNYGYTF.

The genes are TRBV19 and TRBJ2-2; D uncertain. CDR3 size: 15 residues. Germline assignment: CDR1 LNHDA and CDR2 SQIVND (reference sequence). Trimming stripped 4 bases from V and 1 base from J, with 10 bases between. This chain's CDR3 is CASSRPGLNTGELFF. DNA for the CDR3: TGTGCCAGTAGTAGGCCGGGCTTGAACACCGGGGAGCTGTTTTTT.